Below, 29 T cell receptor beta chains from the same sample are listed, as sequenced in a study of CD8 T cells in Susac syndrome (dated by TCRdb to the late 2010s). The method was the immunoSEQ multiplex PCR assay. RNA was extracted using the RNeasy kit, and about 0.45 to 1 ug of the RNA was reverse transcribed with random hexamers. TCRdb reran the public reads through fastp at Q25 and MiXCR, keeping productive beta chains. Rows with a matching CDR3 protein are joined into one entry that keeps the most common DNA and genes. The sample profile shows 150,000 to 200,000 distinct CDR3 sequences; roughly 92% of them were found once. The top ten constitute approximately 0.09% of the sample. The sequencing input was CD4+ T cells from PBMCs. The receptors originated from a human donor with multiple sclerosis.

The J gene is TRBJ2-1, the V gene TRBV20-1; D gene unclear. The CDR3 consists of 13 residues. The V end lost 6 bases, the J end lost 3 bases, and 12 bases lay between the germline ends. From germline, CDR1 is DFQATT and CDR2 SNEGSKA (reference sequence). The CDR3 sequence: CSAPNKGYNEQFF. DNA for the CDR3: TGCAGTGCCCCGAATAAGGGCTACAATGAGCAGTTCTTC.

In DNA, the CDR3 is TGTGCCAGCAGCAGGGACAGGGGCGATACGCAGTATTTT. Amino acid sequence: CASSRDRGDTQYF. This chain connects TRBV6-5 to TRBJ2-3; 10 nucleotides align to TRBD1. In germline, CDR1 is MNHEY, CDR2 SVGAGI. Germline trimming cut 6 bases from V and 6 bases from J; bases unmatched to any gene: 3. There are 13 residues in the CDR3.

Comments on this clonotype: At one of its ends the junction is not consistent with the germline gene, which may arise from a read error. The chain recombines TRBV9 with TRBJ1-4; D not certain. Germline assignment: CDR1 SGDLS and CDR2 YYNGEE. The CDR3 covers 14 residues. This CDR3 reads CAGSVHSSNEKLFF. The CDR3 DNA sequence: TGTGCCGGCAGCGTCCACAGCAGTAATGAAAAACTGTTTTTT.

The CDR3 sequence is CASSYGANVLTF. As DNA, the CDR3 is TGTGCCAGCTCATATGGGGCCAACGTCCTGACTTTC. The rearrangement joins TRBV18 to TRBJ2-6; D is unresolved. The germline gives CDR1 KGHSH, CDR2 LQKENI. Trimming stripped 5 bases from V and 3 bases from J, with 2 bases between. This CDR3 has 12 residues. The entire variable domain, with the rest obtained from reference TRBV18 and TRBJ2-6, is as follows: NAGVMQNPRHLVRRRGQEARLRCSPMKGHSHVYWYRQLPEEGLKFMVYLQKENIIDESGMPKERFSAEFPKEGPSILRIQQVVRGDSAAYFCASSYGANVLTFGAGSRLTVL.

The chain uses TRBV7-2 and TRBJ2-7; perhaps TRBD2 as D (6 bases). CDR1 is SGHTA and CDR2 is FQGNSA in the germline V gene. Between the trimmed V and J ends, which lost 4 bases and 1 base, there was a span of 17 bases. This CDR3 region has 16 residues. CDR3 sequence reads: CASSSRKGGSSYEQYF. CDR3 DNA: TGTGCCAGCAGCTCAAGGAAAGGAGGGTCATCCTACGAGCAGTACTTC.

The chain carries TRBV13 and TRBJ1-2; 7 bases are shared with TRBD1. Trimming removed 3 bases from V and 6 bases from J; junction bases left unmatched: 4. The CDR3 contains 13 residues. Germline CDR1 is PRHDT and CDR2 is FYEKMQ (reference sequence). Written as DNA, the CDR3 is TGTGCCAGCAGCTTGGGACAGCTTGATGGCTACACCTTC. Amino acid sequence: CASSLGQLDGYTF.

The CDR3 is CASSFLGQGTGGYTF. CDR3 nucleotide sequence: TGTGCCAGCAGTTTCCTAGGACAGGGAACGGGAGGCTACACCTTC. The chain couples TRBV28 to TRBJ1-2, with 8 bases identical to TRBD1. There are 15 residues in the CDR3. The V segment lost 3 bases and the J segment 8 bases; nucleotides outside the gene matches: 11. Germline V gene sequence: CDR1 MDHEN, CDR2 SYDVKM.

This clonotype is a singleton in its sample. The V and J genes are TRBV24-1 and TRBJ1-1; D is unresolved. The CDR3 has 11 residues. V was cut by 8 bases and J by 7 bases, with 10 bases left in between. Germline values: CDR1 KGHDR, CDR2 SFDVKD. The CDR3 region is CATNKSREAFF. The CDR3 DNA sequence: TGTGCCACCAATAAGAGCCGTGAAGCTTTCTTT.

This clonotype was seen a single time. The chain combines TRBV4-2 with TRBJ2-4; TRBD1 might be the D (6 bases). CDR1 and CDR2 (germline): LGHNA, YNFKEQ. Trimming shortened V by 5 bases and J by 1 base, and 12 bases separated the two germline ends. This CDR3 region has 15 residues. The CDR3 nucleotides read TGTGCCAGCAGCGAGCTGGGGGCTGCCAAAAACATTCAGTACTTC. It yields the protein CASSELGAAKNIQYF.

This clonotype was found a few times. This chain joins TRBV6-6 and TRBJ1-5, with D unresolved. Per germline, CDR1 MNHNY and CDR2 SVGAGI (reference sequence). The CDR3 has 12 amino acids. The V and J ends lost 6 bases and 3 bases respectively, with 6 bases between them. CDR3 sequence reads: CASSPLNQPQHF. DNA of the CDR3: TGTGCCAGCAGCCCTCTCAATCAGCCCCAGCATTTT.

The CDR3 DNA follows: TGTGCCAGCAGCCTGGACAATTTCTCTGAAGCTTTCTTT. It specifies CASSLDNFSEAFF. The J gene is TRBJ1-1, the V gene TRBV11-2; D may be TRBD1 (5 bases). The V end lost 5 bases, the J end lost 6 bases, and 13 bases lay between the germline ends. The CDR3 loop spans 13 amino acids. Looked up from germline, CDR1 is SGHAT and CDR2 is FQNNGV.

The CDR3 region is CATSRNRDRAYNEQFF. CDR3 bases: TGTGCCACCAGCAGAAACCGGGACCGAGCCTACAATGAGCAGTTCTTC. V usage is TRBV15 and J usage is TRBJ2-1; either TRBD1 or TRBD2 may fit D (5 bases each). CDR1 and CDR2 from the germline V gene are LNHNV and YYDKDF (reference sequence). The V end was cut by 2 bases, the J end by 2 bases, with 13 bases between. The CDR3 consists of 16 residues.

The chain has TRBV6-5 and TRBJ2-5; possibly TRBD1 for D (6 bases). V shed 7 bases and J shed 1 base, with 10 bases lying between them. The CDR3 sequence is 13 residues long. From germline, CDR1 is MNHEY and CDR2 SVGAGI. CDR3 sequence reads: CASTDRPQETQYF. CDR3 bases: TGTGCCAGCACAGACAGGCCCCAAGAGACCCAGTACTTC.

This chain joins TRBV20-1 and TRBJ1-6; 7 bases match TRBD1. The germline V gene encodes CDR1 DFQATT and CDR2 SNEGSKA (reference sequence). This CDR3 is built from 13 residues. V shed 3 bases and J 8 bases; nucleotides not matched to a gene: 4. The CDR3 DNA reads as TGCAGTGCTAGGGGGACAGTCGATTCACCCCTCCACTTT. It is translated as CSARGTVDSPLHF.

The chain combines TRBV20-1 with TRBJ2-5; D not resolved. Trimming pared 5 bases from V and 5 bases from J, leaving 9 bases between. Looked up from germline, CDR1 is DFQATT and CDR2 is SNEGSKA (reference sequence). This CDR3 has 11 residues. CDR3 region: CSAPRRETQYF. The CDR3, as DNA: TGCAGTGCTCCTCGACGGGAGACCCAGTACTTC.

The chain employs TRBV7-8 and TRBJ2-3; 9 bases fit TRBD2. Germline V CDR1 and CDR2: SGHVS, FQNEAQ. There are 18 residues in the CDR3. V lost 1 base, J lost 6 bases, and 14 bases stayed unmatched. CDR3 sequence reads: CASSLVPRTSDFRDTQYF. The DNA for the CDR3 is TGTGCCAGCAGCTTAGTGCCCCGGACTAGCGACTTTCGGGATACGCAGTATTTT.

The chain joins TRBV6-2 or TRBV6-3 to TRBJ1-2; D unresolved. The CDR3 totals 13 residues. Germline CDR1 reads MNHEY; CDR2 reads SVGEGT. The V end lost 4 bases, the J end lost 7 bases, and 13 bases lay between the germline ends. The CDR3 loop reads CASSSIGGRGYTF. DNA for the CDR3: TGTGCCAGCAGTTCGATAGGAGGCCGTGGCTACACCTTC.

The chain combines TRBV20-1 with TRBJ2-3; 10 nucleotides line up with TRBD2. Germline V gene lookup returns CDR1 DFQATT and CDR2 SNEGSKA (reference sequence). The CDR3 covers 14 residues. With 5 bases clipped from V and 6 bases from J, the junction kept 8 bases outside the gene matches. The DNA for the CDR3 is TGCAGTGCTCCTAGCGGGAGAGGGGGGGATACGCAGTATTTT. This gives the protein CSAPSGRGGDTQYF.

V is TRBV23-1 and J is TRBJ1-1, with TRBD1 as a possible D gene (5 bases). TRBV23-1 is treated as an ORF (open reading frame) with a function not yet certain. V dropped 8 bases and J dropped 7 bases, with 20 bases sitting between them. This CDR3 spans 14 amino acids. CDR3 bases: TGCGCCAGCGGAAAGTGGGACCGCCAGATTGAAGCTTTCTTT. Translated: CASGKWDRQIEAFF.

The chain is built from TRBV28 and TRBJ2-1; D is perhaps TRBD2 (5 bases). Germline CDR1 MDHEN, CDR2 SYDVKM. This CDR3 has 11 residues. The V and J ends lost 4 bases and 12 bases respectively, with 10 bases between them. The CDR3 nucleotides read TGTGCCAGCAGTTCTAGCCCACTGCAGTTCTTC. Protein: CASSSSPLQFF.

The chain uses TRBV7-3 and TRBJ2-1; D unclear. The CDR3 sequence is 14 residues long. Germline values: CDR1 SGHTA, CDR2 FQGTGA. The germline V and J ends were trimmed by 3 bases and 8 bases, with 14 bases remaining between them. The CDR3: CASSLSVSADEQFF. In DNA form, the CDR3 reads TGTGCCAGCAGCTTGTCTGTGTCCGCAGATGAGCAGTTCTTC.

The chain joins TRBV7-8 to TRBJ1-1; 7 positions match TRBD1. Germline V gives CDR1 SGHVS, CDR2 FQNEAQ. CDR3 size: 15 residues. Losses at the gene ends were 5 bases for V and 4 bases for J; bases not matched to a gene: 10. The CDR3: CASSGGGGWVTEAFF. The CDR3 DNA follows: TGTGCCAGCAGCGGGGGAGGGGGCTGGGTCACTGAAGCTTTCTTT.

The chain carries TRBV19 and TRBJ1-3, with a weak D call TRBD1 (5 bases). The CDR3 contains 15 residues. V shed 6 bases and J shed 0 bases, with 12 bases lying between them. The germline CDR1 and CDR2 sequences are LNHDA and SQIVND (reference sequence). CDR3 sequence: CASRRGFSSGNTIYF. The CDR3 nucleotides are TGTGCCAGTAGACGGGGCTTTTCCTCTGGAAACACCATATATTTT.

The CDR3 sequence is CASSYSRTGANEQYF. For the CDR3, the DNA is TGTGCCAGCAGTTACTCCAGGACAGGGGCGAACGAGCAGTACTTC. The chain carries TRBV6-5 and TRBJ2-7, with 9 positions matching TRBD1. The CDR3 is made up of 15 amino acids. The junction had 5 bases not matched to a gene; V was cut back by 0 bases and J by 5 bases. Germline V gene sequence: CDR1 MNHEY, CDR2 SVGAGI.

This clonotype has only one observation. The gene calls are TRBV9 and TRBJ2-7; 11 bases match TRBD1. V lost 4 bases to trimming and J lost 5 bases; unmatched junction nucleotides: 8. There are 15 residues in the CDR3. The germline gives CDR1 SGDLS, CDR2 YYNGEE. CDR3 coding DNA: TGTGCCAGCAGCTCCAGGACAGGGGGCTTGGACGAGCAGTACTTC. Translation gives CASSSRTGGLDEQYF. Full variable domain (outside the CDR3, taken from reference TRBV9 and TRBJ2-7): DSGVTQTPKHLITATGQRVTLRCSPRSGDLSVYWYQQSLDQGLQFLIQYYNGEERAKGNILERFSAQQFPDLHSELNLSSLELGDSALYFCASSSRTGGLDEQYFGPGTRLTVT.

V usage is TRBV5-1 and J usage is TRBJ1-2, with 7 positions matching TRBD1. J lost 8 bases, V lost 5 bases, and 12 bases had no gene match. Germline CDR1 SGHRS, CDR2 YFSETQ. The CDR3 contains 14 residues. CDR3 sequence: CASRASTGEWGYTF. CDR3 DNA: TGCGCCAGCAGGGCGAGTACAGGGGAGTGGGGCTACACCTTC.

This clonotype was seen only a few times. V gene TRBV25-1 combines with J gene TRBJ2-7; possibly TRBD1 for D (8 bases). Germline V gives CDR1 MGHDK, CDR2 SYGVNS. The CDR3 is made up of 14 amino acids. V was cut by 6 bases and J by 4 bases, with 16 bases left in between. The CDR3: CASSWTGRGYEQYF. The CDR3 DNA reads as TGTGCCAGCAGCTGGACAGGGCGGGGGTACGAGCAGTACTTC.

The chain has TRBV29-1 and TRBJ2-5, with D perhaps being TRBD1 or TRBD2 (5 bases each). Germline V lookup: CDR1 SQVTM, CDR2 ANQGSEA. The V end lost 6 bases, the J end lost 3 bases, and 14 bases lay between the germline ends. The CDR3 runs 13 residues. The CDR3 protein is CSVAGTPKETQYF. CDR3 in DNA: TGCAGCGTAGCCGGGACGCCAAAAGAGACCCAGTACTTC.

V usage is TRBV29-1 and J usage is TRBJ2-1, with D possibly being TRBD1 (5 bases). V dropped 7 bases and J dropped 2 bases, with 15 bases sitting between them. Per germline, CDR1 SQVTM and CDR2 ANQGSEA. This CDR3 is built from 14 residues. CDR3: CSGGRGKPYNEQFF. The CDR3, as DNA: TGCAGCGGCGGTAGGGGCAAGCCCTACAATGAGCAGTTCTTC.